Listed below are T cell receptor beta chains from one sample, sequenced in a study of cytomegalovirus exposure and HLA in healthy donors. Profiled with immunoSEQ multiplex PCR; TCRdb holds only in-frame clones, not every one. The data contain about 150,000 clones, approximately 74% of them singletons. Source material: PBMCs. The origin of the receptors is a man aged 30 to 45 in good health and CMV-seronegative. CDR3s include the opening cysteine and the closing phenylalanine or tryptophan. Each record gives: J gene, D gene, V gene, clone size, CDR3 DNA, CDR3 protein. D genes are given only for firm matches. Clone size is shown for a subset of rows, as once, few, many or a class of expanded clone.

J gene: TRBJ2-5
D gene: -
V gene: TRBV7-9
clone size: -
CDR3 DNA: TGTGCCAGCAGCTTAGGGGGGGAGGCGACCCAGTACTTC
CDR3 protein: CASSLGGEATQYF

J gene: TRBJ1-5
D gene: TRBD1
V gene: TRBV7-2
clone size: -
CDR3 DNA: TGTGCCAGCAGCCCCCGACAGGGAAATCAGCCCCAGCATTTT
CDR3 protein: CASSPRQGNQPQHF

J gene: TRBJ2-7
D gene: TRBD1
V gene: TRBV4-2
clone size: -
CDR3 DNA: TGTGCCAGCAGCCAGGGACAGGGTGGACCCTACGAGCAGTACTTC
CDR3 protein: CASSQGQGGPYEQYF

J gene: TRBJ2-5
D gene: TRBD1
V gene: TRBV18
clone size: -
CDR3 DNA: TGTGCCAGCTCACCATCAGGGGGCGACGAGACCCAGTACTTC
CDR3 protein: CASSPSGGDETQYF

J gene: TRBJ1-5
D gene: -
V gene: TRBV4-1
clone size: -
CDR3 DNA: TGCGCCAGCAGCCAAGAAGAGGGATACCAGCCCCAGCATTTT
CDR3 protein: CASSQEEGYQPQHF

J gene: TRBJ1-6
D gene: -
V gene: TRBV2
clone size: -
CDR3 DNA: TGTGCCAGCAGTGAAGTCGGGGGTGGGTCACCCCTCCACTTT
CDR3 protein: CASSEVGGGSPLHF

J gene: TRBJ1-2
D gene: -
V gene: TRBV6-6
clone size: -
CDR3 DNA: TGTGCCAGCATTTGGACAGAGGGACATGGCTACACCTTC
CDR3 protein: CASIWTEGHGYTF

J gene: TRBJ1-1
D gene: TRBD1
V gene: TRBV6-5
clone size: -
CDR3 DNA: TGTGCCAGCAGTTCCCCGACAGGGGGGAACACTGAAGCTTTCTTT
CDR3 protein: CASSSPTGGNTEAFF

J gene: TRBJ2-5
D gene: TRBD1
V gene: TRBV7-9
clone size: -
CDR3 DNA: TGTGCCAGCAGCCGCCCTAGCCAGACAGGGGGCGAGGAGACCCAGTACTTC
CDR3 protein: CASSRPSQTGGEETQYF

J gene: TRBJ1-6
D gene: -
V gene: TRBV6-1
clone size: once
CDR3 DNA: TGTGCCAGCAGTGAAGTAAGGCAGGGTGTTTCACCCCTCCACTTT
CDR3 protein: CASSEVRQGVSPLHF

J gene: TRBJ1-2
D gene: -
V gene: TRBV5-4
clone size: few
CDR3 DNA: TGTGCCAGCAGTCCGGGGGGGGGCTATGGCTACACCTTC
CDR3 protein: CASSPGGGYGYTF

J gene: TRBJ1-2
D gene: -
V gene: TRBV27
clone size: -
CDR3 DNA: TGTGCCAGCAGTCCCGACCGCCCCCTTAGAGACAAACGGGGCTACACCTTC
CDR3 protein: CASSPDRPLRDKRGYTF

J gene: TRBJ2-3
D gene: TRBD1
V gene: TRBV10-3
clone size: few
CDR3 DNA: TGTGCCATCAGTGAGACAGGGGCTGACACAGATACGCAGTATTTT
CDR3 protein: CAISETGADTDTQYF

J gene: TRBJ1-4
D gene: TRBD1
V gene: TRBV19
clone size: -
CDR3 DNA: TGTGCCAGTAGTACAACAGGGGCAAATGAAAAACTGTTTTTT
CDR3 protein: CASSTTGANEKLFF

J gene: TRBJ1-1
D gene: -
V gene: TRBV6-1
clone size: few
CDR3 DNA: TGTGCCAGCAGTGAATGGGGCCCGAACACTGAAGCTTTCTTT
CDR3 protein: CASSEWGPNTEAFF

J gene: TRBJ2-5
D gene: TRBD1
V gene: TRBV5-6
clone size: -
CDR3 DNA: TGTGCCAGCAGCTCCGGGACAGGGGTTGGAGAGACCCAGTACTTC
CDR3 protein: CASSSGTGVGETQYF

J gene: TRBJ1-4
D gene: -
V gene: TRBV28
clone size: -
CDR3 DNA: TGTGCCAGCAGTTTATCGCGAGAAAAACTGTTTTTT
CDR3 protein: CASSLSREKLFF

J gene: TRBJ2-7
D gene: TRBD1
V gene: TRBV6-1
clone size: -
CDR3 DNA: TGTGCCAGCAGCCAACAGGGGCTTTTATACGAGCAGTACTTC
CDR3 protein: CASSQQGLLYEQYF

J gene: TRBJ2-7
D gene: TRBD2
V gene: TRBV10-3
clone size: -
CDR3 DNA: TGTGCCATCAGGGCGACTAGCGGGGGGCCAAACTACGAGCAGTACTTC
CDR3 protein: CAIRATSGGPNYEQYF

J gene: TRBJ1-2
D gene: -
V gene: TRBV5-1
clone size: few
CDR3 DNA: TGCGCCAGCAGCTTGGAAACTGCAGGGAGGGATGGCTACACCTTC
CDR3 protein: CASSLETAGRDGYTF

J gene: TRBJ2-1
D gene: -
V gene: TRBV2
clone size: -
CDR3 DNA: TGTGCCAGCAGCCAAGGGGCGGCCTACAATGAGCAGTTCTTC
CDR3 protein: CASSQGAAYNEQFF

J gene: TRBJ2-3
D gene: TRBD2
V gene: TRBV5-1
clone size: once
CDR3 DNA: TGCGCCAGCAGCTTGAAGGGGTCAGCGGGGCAAATTCTGGCAGATACGCAGTATTTT
CDR3 protein: CASSLKGSAGQILADTQYF

J gene: TRBJ1-2
D gene: -
V gene: TRBV5-4
clone size: -
CDR3 DNA: TGTGCCAGCAGCTACGGAGTCACAACACCGAAACTCTATGGCTACACCTTC
CDR3 protein: CASSYGVTTPKLYGYTF

J gene: TRBJ1-1
D gene: -
V gene: TRBV27
clone size: -
CDR3 DNA: TGTGCCAGCAGTTTAACGGGGGCTGAAGCTTTCTTT
CDR3 protein: CASSLTGAEAFF

J gene: TRBJ1-1
D gene: TRBD1
V gene: TRBV28
clone size: -
CDR3 DNA: TGTGCCAGCAGCCCGATATGGGACAGTAACACTGAAGCTTTCTTT
CDR3 protein: CASSPIWDSNTEAFF

J gene: TRBJ1-2
D gene: -
V gene: TRBV6-5
clone size: -
CDR3 DNA: TGTGCCAGCAGTTACGAGGGGGGGGCTTCGAACTATGGCTACACCTTC
CDR3 protein: CASSYEGGASNYGYTF

J gene: TRBJ2-5
D gene: TRBD2
V gene: TRBV28
clone size: -
CDR3 DNA: TGTGCCAGCAGCCCTAGGACTAGCGGGGCTTATGGGGAGACCCAGTACTTC
CDR3 protein: CASSPRTSGAYGETQYF

J gene: TRBJ2-1
D gene: -
V gene: TRBV6-5
clone size: -
CDR3 DNA: TGTGCCAGCAGTTACGCCGGGGGGCTGAGGGAGCAGTTCTTC
CDR3 protein: CASSYAGGLREQFF

J gene: TRBJ2-2
D gene: -
V gene: TRBV9
clone size: once
CDR3 DNA: TGTGCCAGCAGCGCCGAGGGGGAGAACACCGGGGAGCTGTTTTTT
CDR3 protein: CASSAEGENTGELFF

J gene: TRBJ2-3
D gene: -
V gene: TRBV2
clone size: few
CDR3 DNA: TGTGCCAGCGGAACAGAGAACACAGATACGCAGTATTTT
CDR3 protein: CASGTENTDTQYF

J gene: TRBJ1-4
D gene: -
V gene: TRBV7-9
clone size: -
CDR3 DNA: TGTGCCAGCAGCTCTTCTGCAGGGAGGGGTAATGAAAAACTGTTTTTT
CDR3 protein: CASSSSAGRGNEKLFF

J gene: TRBJ1-1
D gene: -
V gene: TRBV6-5
clone size: -
CDR3 DNA: TGTGCCAGCAGTTACCCCGGAGTTGAAGCTTTCTTT
CDR3 protein: CASSYPGVEAFF

J gene: TRBJ2-2
D gene: -
V gene: TRBV7-8
clone size: -
CDR3 DNA: TGTGCCAGCAGCTTAGACTACACCGGGGAGCTGTTTTTT
CDR3 protein: CASSLDYTGELFF

J gene: TRBJ2-2
D gene: -
V gene: TRBV27
clone size: -
CDR3 DNA: TGTGCCAGCAGCCTAGTAGGGGGGGGCTGGACCGGGGAGCTGTTTTTT
CDR3 protein: CASSLVGGGWTGELFF

J gene: TRBJ2-2
D gene: TRBD2
V gene: TRBV30
clone size: -
CDR3 DNA: TGTGCCTGGAGTTTTCTAGCGGGGGGGCGTCGCGTCACCGGGGAGCTGTTTTTT
CDR3 protein: CAWSFLAGGRRVTGELFF

J gene: TRBJ2-5
D gene: -
V gene: TRBV7-3
clone size: -
CDR3 DNA: TGTGCCAGCAGCTTAGCGGCCCAAGAGACCCAGTACTTC
CDR3 protein: CASSLAAQETQYF

J gene: TRBJ1-5
D gene: TRBD1
V gene: TRBV27
clone size: -
CDR3 DNA: TGTGCCAGCAGTTTACGACAGGGGGGACAGCCCCAGCATTTT
CDR3 protein: CASSLRQGGQPQHF

J gene: TRBJ1-1
D gene: -
V gene: TRBV25-1
clone size: -
CDR3 DNA: TGTGCCAGCAGTGCCGGGTATTACACTGAAGCTTTCTTT
CDR3 protein: CASSAGYYTEAFF

J gene: TRBJ2-7
D gene: TRBD1
V gene: TRBV7-2
clone size: -
CDR3 DNA: TGTGCCAGCAGCCTTCTACAGGGGGCCGTGGAGTCCTACGAGCAGTACTTC
CDR3 protein: CASSLLQGAVESYEQYF

J gene: TRBJ2-1
D gene: -
V gene: TRBV10-2
clone size: -
CDR3 DNA: TGCGCCAGCAGGGACTTCGGACTGGACAATGAGCAGTTCTTC
CDR3 protein: CASRDFGLDNEQFF

J gene: TRBJ1-2
D gene: TRBD1
V gene: TRBV7-2
clone size: once
CDR3 DNA: TGTGCCAGCAGCGTCACAGGGGGCGGGTATGGCTACACCTTC
CDR3 protein: CASSVTGGGYGYTF

J gene: TRBJ1-2
D gene: -
V gene: TRBV30
clone size: -
CDR3 DNA: TGTGCCTGGAGTGTATTTGGGGCGAGCTACACCTTC
CDR3 protein: CAWSVFGASYTF

J gene: TRBJ2-7
D gene: -
V gene: TRBV18
clone size: -
CDR3 DNA: TGTGCCAGCTCACCACCGTCCCCTTCCTACGAGCAGTACTTC
CDR3 protein: CASSPPSPSYEQYF

J gene: TRBJ2-1
D gene: -
V gene: TRBV9
clone size: -
CDR3 DNA: TGTGCCAGCAGCGTAGTTGACATTTACAATGAGCAGTTCTTC
CDR3 protein: CASSVVDIYNEQFF

J gene: TRBJ2-1
D gene: TRBD1
V gene: TRBV5-1
clone size: -
CDR3 DNA: TGCGCCAGCAGCTATCGACAGGGTAACAATGAGCAGTTCTTC
CDR3 protein: CASSYRQGNNEQFF

J gene: TRBJ1-6
D gene: -
V gene: TRBV5-1
clone size: -
CDR3 DNA: TGCGCCAGCAGCTTGTCCGGGTCCCAGTCTAATTCACCCCTCCACTTT
CDR3 protein: CASSLSGSQSNSPLHF

J gene: TRBJ1-1
D gene: -
V gene: TRBV5-1
clone size: -
CDR3 DNA: TGCGCCAGCAGCTTGGAGGGGTTTAACACTGAAGCTTTCTTT
CDR3 protein: CASSLEGFNTEAFF

J gene: TRBJ1-2
D gene: -
V gene: TRBV18
clone size: -
CDR3 DNA: TGTGCCAGCTCACCCCCGTGGGGGGAGACTAACTATGGCTACACCTTC
CDR3 protein: CASSPPWGETNYGYTF

J gene: TRBJ1-2
D gene: -
V gene: TRBV20-1
clone size: -
CDR3 DNA: TGCAGTCCCGAGGCAGTCTATGGCTACACCTTC
CDR3 protein: CSPEAVYGYTF

J gene: TRBJ1-2
D gene: -
V gene: TRBV19
clone size: once
CDR3 DNA: TGTGCCAGTAGACCGACCTTAGGGCGGCGGTCGGGATATGGCTACACCTTC
CDR3 protein: CASRPTLGRRSGYGYTF

J gene: TRBJ1-2
D gene: -
V gene: TRBV6-5
clone size: -
CDR3 DNA: TGTGCCAGCAGCATGACATTCAACTATGGCTACACCTTC
CDR3 protein: CASSMTFNYGYTF

J gene: TRBJ2-1
D gene: -
V gene: TRBV7-2
clone size: -
CDR3 DNA: TGTGCCAGCAGCTTAGTCGTCGCGGGTGAGCAGTTCTTC
CDR3 protein: CASSLVVAGEQFF

J gene: TRBJ1-5
D gene: -
V gene: TRBV4-1
clone size: once
CDR3 DNA: TGCGCCAGCAGCCAAGACAGGGGTCAGCCCCAGCATTTT
CDR3 protein: CASSQDRGQPQHF

J gene: TRBJ2-3
D gene: -
V gene: TRBV5-1
clone size: -
CDR3 DNA: TGCGCCAGCAGCTTGCGCGGGACGGCCACAGATACGCAGTATTTT
CDR3 protein: CASSLRGTATDTQYF

J gene: TRBJ1-2
D gene: TRBD1
V gene: TRBV5-6
clone size: -
CDR3 DNA: TGTGCCAGCAGGGAAGGACAGGACTATGGCTACACCTTC
CDR3 protein: CASREGQDYGYTF

J gene: TRBJ2-1
D gene: -
V gene: TRBV5-1
clone size: once
CDR3 DNA: TGCGCCAGCAGCTTAAACACAAACAATGAGCAGTTCTTC
CDR3 protein: CASSLNTNNEQFF

J gene: TRBJ2-7
D gene: -
V gene: TRBV7-9
clone size: -
CDR3 DNA: TGTGCCAGCAGCACAGGGAGGGACGGCTCCTACGAGCAGTACTTC
CDR3 protein: CASSTGRDGSYEQYF

J gene: TRBJ2-5
D gene: -
V gene: TRBV10-3
clone size: -
CDR3 DNA: TGTGCCATCAGTGACTACAGGGTTCGAGAGACCCAGTACTTC
CDR3 protein: CAISDYRVRETQYF

J gene: TRBJ1-1
D gene: TRBD1
V gene: TRBV4-3
clone size: -
CDR3 DNA: TGCGCCAGCAGCCGACAGGGGAACACTGAAGCTTTCTTT
CDR3 protein: CASSRQGNTEAFF